This T cell receptor beta chain appears in the sequencing data of a study of blood T cell repertoires in COVID-19. Germline V CDR1 and CDR2: SGHVS, FQNEAQ. The CDR3 consists of 16 residues. The V and J ends lost 1 base and 11 bases, in that order; junction bases with no gene match: 8. Some clones are missing from TCRdb's copy, which holds only in-frame ones; the method was immunoSEQ multiplex PCR. The sample comprises some 80,000 clones, approximately 90% of which are singletons, and 2.5% to 3% rests with the top ten. The receptor was isolated from a man aged 50 to 60 with COVID-19, enrolled during active disease. Sequenced: peripheral blood. V is TRBV7-8 and J is TRBJ1-4; 12 bases are a match to TRBD1. CDR3 residues: CASSLEAGQGAKKLFF. The CDR3 coding sequence is TGTGCCAGCAGCTTAGAGGCGGGACAGGGGGCCAAGAAACTGTTTTTT.